This record covers a single TCR beta chain. The target antigen is unknown. The data were obtained in a study of T cell responses to AZD1222 COVID-19 vaccine. Per the germline V gene, CDR1 is SGHTA and CDR2 is FQGNSA. The CDR3 runs to 16 residues. Trimming shortened V by 5 bases and J by 1 base, and 14 bases separated the two germline ends. Study-level points and caveats: The donor group comprised mostly white British people and more females; the analysis possibly underestimated clonal diversity. Only 5 to 7 AZD1222 recipients were seropositive at baseline.

Second-dose recipients at about 4 or about 12 weeks were treated as one pooled group. Assay used: immunoSEQ multiplex PCR; TCRdb lists only in-frame clones, some missing. The sample contains 120,000 or so clones, more than 90% of which appear only once. Sequencing used peripheral blood, obtained 28 days after the second AZD1222 dose. The chain is built from TRBV7-2 and TRBJ2-2; tentatively, D is TRBD2 (6 bases). This clonotype was obtained from an adult who received the AZD1222 COVID-19 vaccine. CDR3 protein: CASSIRDWRNTGELFF. CDR3 DNA sequence: TGTGCCAGCAGCATCCGGGACTGGAGGAACACCGGGGAGCTGTTTTTT. Variable domain in full (rest from reference TRBV7-2 and TRBJ2-2): GAGVSQSPSNKVTEKGKDVELRCDPISGHTALYWYRQSLGQGLEFLIYFQGNSAPDKSGLPSDRFSAERTGGSVSTLTIQRTQQEDSAVYLCASSIRDWRNTGELFFGEGSRLTVL.